The 26 T cell receptor beta chains below come from one sample, sequenced in a study of CD8 T cells in Susac syndrome. The authors reverse transcribed about 0.5 to 1 ug RNA with random hexamers. TCRdb re-derived calls from the immunoSEQ multiplex PCR reads in MiXCR, one entry per CDR3 protein. The sample yields 150,000 to 200,000 distinct CDR3 sequences, approximately 95% seen once. Sequencing was done on a sample of CD4+ T cells from PBMCs. Receptor source: a human donor with Susac syndrome.

The chain employs TRBV11-1 and TRBJ2-1; 10 positions match TRBD1. Germline values: CDR1 SGHAT, CDR2 FQDESV (reference sequence). The CDR3 has 14 amino acids. Losses at the gene ends were 5 bases for V and 7 bases for J; bases not matched to a gene: 5. This chain's CDR3 is CASSRGQGWNEQFF. The CDR3 DNA reads as TGTGCCAGCAGCCGGGGACAGGGGTGGAATGAGCAGTTCTTC.

The chain couples TRBV6-6 to TRBJ1-1; D call uncertain. The germline V gene has CDR1 MNHNY and CDR2 SVGAGI (reference sequence). Trimming pared 6 bases from V and 2 bases from J, leaving 10 bases between. The CDR3 spans 13 residues. The CDR3 reads CASSNERNTEAFF. The CDR3 DNA reads as TGTGCCAGCAGCAACGAGCGAAACACTGAAGCTTTCTTT.

The J gene is TRBJ1-4, the V gene TRBV5-4; possibly TRBD1 for D (5 bases). CDR3 length equals 14 residues. Germline lookup yields CDR1 SGHNT and CDR2 YYREEE (reference sequence). V lost 0 bases to trimming and J lost 6 bases, with 9 bases between them. DNA of the CDR3: TGTGCCAGCAGCTTGGTCGGCAGGGATGAAAAACTGTTTTTT. Translated, it gives CASSLVGRDEKLFF.

The J gene is TRBJ1-5, the V gene TRBV3-1; D possibly corresponds to TRBD1 (5 bases). The germline gives CDR1 LGHDT, CDR2 YNNKEL (reference sequence). With 1 base removed from V and 15 bases from J, the gap between germline ends came to 19 bases. This CDR3 comprises 14 residues. In DNA, the CDR3 is TGTGCCAGCAGCCAAGGGGATAGGGACGTCGTTCGGCATTTT. Protein: CASSQGDRDVVRHF.

This rearrangement joins TRBV18 to TRBJ1-2, with D uncertain. Between the trimmed V and J ends, which lost 3 bases and 3 bases, there was a span of 8 bases. CDR1 and CDR2 (germline): KGHSH, LQKENI. The CDR3 has 13 residues. For the CDR3, the DNA is TGTGCCAGCTCACCGGAAAAGGACTATGGCTACACCTTC. Translation gives CASSPEKDYGYTF.

The chain employs TRBV6-5 and TRBJ2-3; unclear D gene. The CDR3 sequence is 12 residues long. Trimming took off 5 bases at V and 4 bases at J, with 7 bases between the two ends. Germline loops: CDR1 MNHEY, CDR2 SVGAGI. CDR3 nucleotide sequence: TGTGCCAGCAGTAATCAACCAGATACGCAGTATTTT. Translated, it gives CASSNQPDTQYF.

V usage is TRBV7-2 and J usage is TRBJ2-5, with D maybe TRBD2 (6 bases). The germline CDR1 and CDR2 sequences are SGHTA and FQGNSA. Trimming took 5 bases from V and 5 from J, leaving 9 bases between them. The CDR3 length is 12 residues. CDR3 amino acids: CASSRRGETQYF. The DNA of the CDR3 is TGTGCCAGCAGCCGCCGGGGGGAGACCCAGTACTTC.

The chain joins TRBV6-1 to TRBJ2-7; possible D gene TRBD1, 6 bases. The CDR3 totals 13 residues. V gave up 6 bases and J gave up 6 bases, with 15 bases separating them. Germline assignment: CDR1 MNHNS and CDR2 SASEGT. Here the CDR3 reads CASSFRRDTEQYF. The CDR3 DNA reads as TGTGCCAGCAGCTTCCGCCGGGACACCGAGCAGTACTTC.

This clonotype was recorded only once. CDR3 region: CASSPATGTANTEAFF. DNA for the CDR3: TGTGCCAGCTCACCGGCCACCGGGACGGCGAACACTGAAGCTTTCTTT. The chain employs TRBV18 and TRBJ1-1; D might be TRBD1 (5 bases). CDR1 and CDR2 from the germline V gene are KGHSH and LQKENI. The CDR3 consists of 16 residues. Trimming shortened V by 3 bases and J by 1 base, and 15 bases separated the two germline ends.

Only one count was recorded for this clonotype. This sequence joins TRBV29-1 and TRBJ1-1; 12 positions agree with TRBD1. V lost 6 bases to trimming and J lost 11 bases; unmatched junction nucleotides: 13. CDR3 size: 14 residues. CDR1 is SQVTM and CDR2 is ANQGSEA in the germline V gene. The CDR3, as DNA: TGCAGCGTGTCCGGGACAGGGGGCCCCACTGGCGCTTTCTTT. Its protein is CSVSGTGGPTGAFF.

This chain uses TRBV30 with TRBJ2-3; D unresolved. This CDR3 comprises 14 residues. Per germline, CDR1 GTSNPN and CDR2 SVGIG (reference sequence). V dropped 0 bases and J dropped 2 bases, with 9 bases sitting between them. CDR3 protein: CAWSVSHFTDTQYF. CDR3 DNA sequence: TGTGCCTGGAGTGTATCGCATTTCACAGATACGCAGTATTTT.

The J gene is TRBJ1-5, the V gene TRBV30; the D is unclear. The length of the CDR3 is 13 residues. Per the germline V gene, CDR1 is GTSNPN and CDR2 is SVGIG (reference sequence). V lost 2 bases, J lost 3 bases, and 8 bases lay in between. The CDR3 protein is CAWSKEVNQPQHF. The CDR3 DNA is TGTGCCTGGAGTAAGGAGGTCAATCAGCCCCAGCATTTT.

The rearrangement uses TRBV5-1 and TRBJ2-1; perhaps D is TRBD1 or TRBD2 (5 bases each). CDR1 SGHRS and CDR2 YFSETQ come from the germline V gene. The CDR3 is made up of 14 amino acids. Trimming left V 3 bases short and J 10 bases short, with 17 bases between. The CDR3 sequence is CASSSPGRTGEQFF. In nucleotides, the CDR3 is TGCGCCAGCAGCTCCCCGGGGCGGACGGGGGAGCAGTTCTTC.

The chain has TRBV20-1 and TRBJ2-5, with D hard to call. V lost 0 bases and J 5 bases, leaving 4 bases between the germline ends. The CDR3 runs to 11 residues. Per germline, CDR1 DFQATT and CDR2 SNEGSKA (reference sequence). CDR3 DNA sequence: TGCAGTGCTAGAGATCTGGAGACCCAGTACTTC. Its protein is CSARDLETQYF.

The chain is built from TRBV12-3 or TRBV12-4 and TRBJ1-5; D gene uncertain. This CDR3 has 14 amino acids. Trimming removed 3 bases from V and 3 bases from J, with 9 bases in between. The CDR3 loop reads CASSFGPVNQPQHF. The DNA for the CDR3 is TGTGCCAGCAGTTTTGGGCCAGTCAATCAGCCCCAGCATTTT.

The rearrangement links TRBV30 to TRBJ1-2, with 7 positions matching TRBD1. V gave up 0 bases and J gave up 1 base; unmatched junction bases: 5. The CDR3 is 15 amino acids. CDR1 and CDR2 from the germline V gene are GTSNPN and SVGIG (reference sequence). This chain's CDR3 is CAWSVSAGGNYGYTF. The CDR3 nucleotides are TGTGCCTGGAGTGTTTCGGCAGGGGGTAACTATGGCTACACCTTC.

V gene TRBV20-1 combines with J gene TRBJ1-5, with a tentative D call TRBD1 (5 bases). This CDR3 has 14 residues. V dropped 6 bases and J dropped 5 bases, with 17 bases sitting between them. CDR1 is DFQATT, CDR2 SNEGSKA, per germline (reference sequence). Here the CDR3 reads CSAIGTGIDQPQHF. The CDR3 region has the DNA TGCAGTGCAATCGGGACGGGGATTGATCAGCCCCAGCATTTT.

This clonotype was picked up one time. CDR3 sequence (DNA): TGTGCCAGCAGTCTAGCAGGGTGGCAGCCCCAGCATTTT. Amino acid sequence: CASSLAGWQPQHF. J is TRBJ1-5 and V is TRBV6-5; the D gene is possibly TRBD1 (5 bases). The germline V gene encodes CDR1 MNHEY and CDR2 SVGAGI. The CDR3 loop spans 13 amino acids. Trimming left V 5 bases short and J 7 bases short, with 12 bases between.

The chain recombines TRBV30 with TRBJ1-3, with unresolved D. The CDR3 contains 13 residues. Germline-derived CDR1 and CDR2 are GTSNPN and SVGIG (reference sequence). Trimming cost V 0 bases and J 2 bases, with 5 bases left between them. Here the CDR3 DNA reads TGTGCCTGGAGTGTTAATGCTGGAAACACCATATATTTT. This encodes CAWSVNAGNTIYF. The complete variable domain, with remaining parts taken from reference TRBV30 and TRBJ1-3, reads SQTIHQWPATLVQPVGSPLSLECTVEGTSNPNLYWYRQAAGRGLQLLFYSVGIGQISSEVPQNLSASRPQDRQFILSSKKLLLSDSGFYLCAWSVNAGNTIYFGEGSWLTVV.

This chain uses TRBV6-2 or TRBV6-3 with TRBJ1-6; D gene uncertain. The CDR3 covers 12 residues. The ends were cut back, 0 bases at V and 11 bases at J, with 5 bases in the middle. Germline V gene lookup returns CDR1 MNHEY and CDR2 SVGEGT. The CDR3 bases are TGTGCCAGCAGTTACTCTCCCCCACCCCTCCACTTT. Its translation: CASSYSPPPLHF.

The chain employs TRBV20-1 and TRBJ1-5, with 7 bases that match TRBD1. The CDR3 is made up of 15 amino acids. Germline V CDR1 and CDR2: DFQATT, SNEGSKA (reference sequence). With V trimmed by 1 base and J by 5 bases, 8 bases remained unmatched. The CDR3, as DNA: TGCAGTGCTAGAGGTGGACAGGCACAAGATCAGCCCCAGCATTTT. It codes for CSARGGQAQDQPQHF.

This chain connects TRBV9 to TRBJ2-5; 9 bases are shared with TRBD1. Trimming at V came to 0 bases and at J to 4 bases, leaving 1 base not matched to a gene. The CDR3 has 14 residues. CDR1 SGDLS and CDR2 YYNGEE come from the germline V gene. CDR3 loop: CASSVGTGVETQYF. The CDR3 DNA follows: TGTGCCAGCAGCGTAGGGACAGGGGTAGAGACCCAGTACTTC.

V usage is TRBV28 and J usage is TRBJ2-5, with no clear D. The V gene's germline CDR1 is MDHEN and CDR2 SYDVKM. This CDR3 has 15 amino acids. V was clipped by 7 bases and J by 7 bases, with 22 bases between them. CDR3 in DNA: TGTGCCAGCAAACTATTTAGTGCGGCATCAGGGACCCAGTACTTC. It is translated as CASKLFSAASGTQYF. Using reference TRBV28 and TRBJ2-5 for the parts outside the CDR3, the full variable domain is DVKVTQSSRYLVKRTGEKVFLECVQDMDHENMFWYRQDPGLGLRLIYFSYDVKMKEKGDIPEGYSVSREKKERFSLILESASTNQTSMYLCASKLFSAASGTQYFGPGTRLLVL.

This chain connects TRBV11-1 to TRBJ1-1, with D unclear. This CDR3 spans 15 amino acids. V lost 1 base to trimming and J lost 0 bases, with 9 bases between them. Germline CDR1 reads SGHAT; CDR2 reads FQDESV (reference sequence). CDR3 sequence reads: CASSLVARVNTEAFF. The CDR3 nucleotides are TGTGCCAGCAGCTTAGTGGCACGCGTGAACACTGAAGCTTTCTTT.

The V gene is TRBV5-1, the J gene TRBJ2-2; D gene uncertain. This CDR3 spans 13 amino acids. Trimming cost V 0 bases and J 5 bases, with 5 bases left between them. Germline CDR1 reads SGHRS; CDR2 reads YFSETQ. The CDR3 here is CASSLVPTGELFF. The CDR3 DNA reads as TGCGCCAGCAGCTTGGTCCCAACCGGGGAGCTGTTTTTT.

V gene TRBV4-1 combines with J gene TRBJ2-7; a weak D match, TRBD1 (5 bases). Germline CDR1 and CDR2: MGHRA and YSYEKL. The ends were cut back, 4 bases at V and 4 bases at J, with 11 bases in the middle. The CDR3 extends over 13 amino acids. CDR3 nucleotides: TGCGCCAGCAGCCCGAACTACAGGTACGAGCAGTACTTC. Translating it yields CASSPNYRYEQYF.